Listed here are 3 T cell receptor beta chains from one sample, sequenced in a study of T-cell memory formation after mild COVID-19. TCRdb recomputed calls from the 5' RACE reads with MiXCR, one row per CDR3 protein. This sample has some 330,000 distinct CDR3 sequences; around 21% occur once, and the top ten carry around 12%. The sequenced sample was PBMCs or a T cell subset sorted from them (not recorded which). All receptors come from an adult woman who had mild COVID-19 (a few samples of this study predate the infection). Cell type and time point are not known.

This clonotype was observed a handful of times. The chain carries TRBV5-1 and TRBJ1-2; perhaps TRBD1 as D (6 bases). This CDR3 region has 14 residues. Germline lookup yields CDR1 SGHRS and CDR2 YFSETQ. Trimming stripped 4 bases from V and 2 bases from J, with 12 bases between. This chain's CDR3 is CASSRGTPNYGYTF. CDR3 coding DNA: TGCGCCAGCAGCCGCGGGACACCAAACTATGGCTACACCTTC. Filled out from reference TRBV5-1 and TRBJ1-2, the complete variable domain reads KAGVTQTPRYLIKTRGQQVTLSCSPISGHRSVSWYQQTPGQGLQFLFEYFSETQRNKGNFPGRFSGRQFSNSRSEMNVSTLELGDSALYLCASSRGTPNYGYTFGSGTRLTVV.

V is TRBV20-1 and J is TRBJ2-1; weak D call: TRBD1 (6 bases). Germline V CDR1 and CDR2: DFQATT, SNEGSKA (reference sequence). The CDR3 spans 14 residues. Between the trimmed V and J ends, which lost 5 bases and 6 bases, there was a span of 17 bases. The CDR3: CSALTGTETNEQFF. The CDR3 DNA reads as TGCAGTGCTCTAACAGGGACCGAAACCAATGAGCAGTTCTTC.

The chain has TRBV6-5 and TRBJ1-4; 7 nucleotides agree with TRBD1. Germline lookup yields CDR1 MNHEY and CDR2 SVGAGI. The CDR3 has 14 amino acids. Germline trimming cut 6 bases from V and 8 bases from J; bases unmatched to any gene: 9. This chain's CDR3 is CASSSQDRTEKLFF. The CDR3 bases are TGTGCCAGCAGCTCCCAGGACAGGACCGAAAAACTGTTTTTT.